The 9 T cell receptor beta chains reported below all come from one sample, sequenced in a study of technical replicates of blood from a handful of donors. The data were produced by immunoSEQ multiplex PCR, yet TCRdb's version contains in-frame clones alone and is incomplete. The sample yields about 73,000 clones, 93% seen once. Material: T cells isolated from PBMCs. These receptor sequences come from a human donor in good health.

The chain has TRBV2 and TRBJ2-2; possibly TRBD1 for D (6 bases). V was pared by 6 bases and J by 6 bases, with 14 bases between. The CDR3 has 14 amino acids. Germline CDR1 SNHLY, CDR2 FYNNEI. The CDR3 loop is CASRMRGLAGELFF. The CDR3 bases are TGTGCCAGCAGGATGAGGGGGTTGGCCGGGGAGCTGTTTTTT.

V is TRBV30 and J is TRBJ1-4, with D unclear. The CDR3 runs 16 residues. Germline values: CDR1 GTSNPN, CDR2 SVGIG (reference sequence). V lost 1 base, J lost 10 bases, and 22 bases lay in between. In DNA, the CDR3 is TGTGCCTGGAGTGCCGGTCTTAAAGCAGGCGCCGGAAAACTGTTTTTT. Translating gives CAWSAGLKAGAGKLFF.

The V call is TRBV4-1, the J call TRBJ2-1; 7 nucleotides align to TRBD2. V was clipped by 6 bases and J by 7 bases; unmatched bases: 12. The CDR3 is 15 residues long. Germline CDR1 is MGHRA and CDR2 is YSYEKL. The CDR3 DNA reads as TGCGCCAGCAGTCCGCTTGTCGGGGGGTTTAATGAGCAGTTCTTC. Its protein product is CASSPLVGGFNEQFF.

The rearrangement links TRBV19 to TRBJ1-4; weak D call: TRBD1 (6 bases). Germline loops: CDR1 LNHDA, CDR2 SQIVND (reference sequence). V was shortened by 3 bases and J by 6 bases, with 11 bases between the two germline ends. CDR3 length: 14 residues. CDR3 DNA: TGTGCCAGTAGTATGTTGAGGACAGATGAAAAACTGTTTTTT. Its translation: CASSMLRTDEKLFF.

The chain carries TRBV29-1 and TRBJ2-2, with D possibly being TRBD1 (8 bases). Trimming cost V 5 bases and J 4 bases, with 23 bases left between them. Germline CDR1 SQVTM, CDR2 ANQGSEA. The CDR3 is 17 residues long. CDR3 in DNA: TGCAGCGTTCTAGGACAGGGAGGGGGGCAGGGCACCGGGGAGCTGTTTTTT. Translated: CSVLGQGGGQGTGELFF.

This chain joins TRBV4-1 and TRBJ2-1, with D possibly being TRBD1 (6 bases). V dropped 5 bases and J dropped 13 bases, with 18 bases sitting between them. This CDR3 has 13 residues. The germline CDR1 and CDR2 sequences are MGHRA and YSYEKL. CDR3 amino acids: CASSGGRLRPQFF. In DNA, the CDR3 is TGCGCCAGCAGCGGGGGCCGTCTCCGGCCACAGTTCTTC.

This clone was seen a single time. The chain employs TRBV7-8 and TRBJ1-5; D perhaps matches TRBD1 (6 bases). CDR3 length equals 17 residues. Germline V gene lookup returns CDR1 SGHVS and CDR2 FQNEAQ. Trimming pared 5 bases from V and 3 bases from J, leaving 20 bases between. The CDR3, as DNA: TGTGCCAGCAGCAACCCCTATACAGGGAGGGACAATCAGCCCCAGCATTTT. This encodes CASSNPYTGRDNQPQHF.

The chain employs TRBV15 and TRBJ2-7; 10 bases are shared with TRBD1. Germline V gene lookup returns CDR1 LNHNV and CDR2 YYDKDF (reference sequence). With V trimmed by 1 base and J by 5 bases, 8 bases remained unmatched. This CDR3 has 16 amino acids. The DNA of the CDR3 is TGTGCCACCAGCAGAGGCCCGGGACAGGGGTCCAACGAGCAGTACTTC. This codes for CATSRGPGQGSNEQYF.

J is TRBJ2-1 and V is TRBV30, with 12 bases aligning to TRBD2. The germline V gene encodes CDR1 GTSNPN and CDR2 SVGIG (reference sequence). V trimming: 3 bases; J trimming: 9 bases; junction bases outside the gene matches: 12. The CDR3 loop spans 16 amino acids. Here the CDR3 reads CAWSLLAGGQVGEQFF. The CDR3 DNA is TGTGCCTGGAGCCTACTAGCGGGGGGACAGGTGGGTGAGCAGTTCTTC.